These 27 T cell receptor beta chains were all obtained from the same sample, sequenced in a study of shared clonotypes between healthy human individuals. Clones were sequenced by immunoSEQ multiplex PCR, and TCRdb holds only the in-frame ones, with some missing. The data hold 2 million to 2.5 million clones, with around 92% observed a single time. Sequencing was done on a sample of naive CD4+ T cells from PBMCs. Subset denoted: CD45RA+ positively selected. These receptors came from a man aged 18 to 29 in good health. Some clones in this sample may be carry-over from other donors' samples.

For this clone: The sample has other DNA sequences that encode this CDR3 too. This chain connects TRBV28 to TRBJ1-5, with no clear D. The length of the CDR3 is 12 residues. Trimming removed 6 bases at V and 7 bases at J, with 10 bases between. The V gene's germline CDR1 is MDHEN and CDR2 SYDVKM. The CDR3 coding sequence is TGTGCCAGCAGCCCCCCGGGGCAGCCCCAGCATTTT. It yields the protein CASSPPGQPQHF.

The rearrangement uses TRBV5-1 and TRBJ2-5; no reliable D call. The germline V gene has CDR1 SGHRS and CDR2 YFSETQ. The CDR3 is made up of 16 amino acids. V was clipped by 2 bases and J by 1 base, with 15 bases between them. The CDR3 DNA follows: TGCGCCAGCAGCTTTCGGCCGGCCTCCTCCCAAGAGACCCAGTACTTC. Protein: CASSFRPASSQETQYF.

The chain uses TRBV4-3 and TRBJ2-2; 9 nucleotides align to TRBD1. Germline loops: CDR1 LGHNA, CDR2 YSLEER. This CDR3 comprises 16 residues. V lost 0 bases and J lost 6; bases outside the gene matches: 5. The CDR3 loop is CASSQDGQGLSGELFF. CDR3 nucleotides: TGCGCCAGCAGCCAAGATGGACAGGGGTTATCCGGGGAGCTGTTTTTT.

The chain has TRBV18 and TRBJ1-2; 8 bases agree with TRBD1. CDR1 is KGHSH, CDR2 LQKENI, per germline. J was trimmed by 2 bases and V by 6 bases; bases with no gene match: 14. This CDR3 has 17 residues. Here the CDR3 reads CASSLAPSRTGNYGYTF. The CDR3 DNA is TGTGCCAGCTCGCTCGCACCCTCGCGGACAGGGAACTATGGCTACACCTTC.

The table lists this clone with a count of one. The CDR3 loop reads CASSFEDYLYNEQFF. The CDR3 DNA reads TGTGCCAGCAGCTTTGAGGACTATCTTTACAATGAGCAGTTCTTC. This chain links TRBV7-2 with TRBJ2-1; D is possibly TRBD2 (6 bases). This CDR3 comprises 15 residues. Germline CDR1 and CDR2: SGHTA and FQGNSA. V lost 3 bases and J 4 bases, leaving 13 bases between the germline ends. The full variable domain, in which reference TRBV7-2 and TRBJ2-1 provide the parts outside the CDR3, is GAGVSQSPSNKVTEKGKDVELRCDPISGHTALYWYRQSLGQGLEFLIYFQGNSAPDKSGLPSDRFSAERTGGSVSTLTIQRTQQEDSAVYLCASSFEDYLYNEQFFGPGTRLTVL.

The chain joins TRBV19 to TRBJ1-5; possibly TRBD1 for D (5 bases). Looked up from germline, CDR1 is LNHDA and CDR2 is SQIVND (reference sequence). Trimming took 7 bases from V and 4 from J, leaving 14 bases between them. CDR3 length: 14 amino acids. The CDR3 DNA is TGTGCCAGTACCCTCCTGGGGGGAAATCAGCCCCAGCATTTT. It yields the protein CASTLLGGNQPQHF. The full variable domain, rest sourced from reference TRBV19 and TRBJ1-5, is DGGITQSPKYLFRKEGQNVTLSCEQNLNHDAMYWYRQDPGQGLRLIYYSQIVNDFQKGDIAEGYSVSREKKESFPLTVTSAQKNPTAFYLCASTLLGGNQPQHFGDGTRLSIL.

The chain has TRBV15 and TRBJ1-4; possibly TRBD1 for D (6 bases). CDR1 is LNHNV, CDR2 YYDKDF, per germline (reference sequence). The CDR3 runs 15 residues. V lost 1 base and J lost 4, with 10 bases in between. The CDR3 nucleotides read TGTGCCACCAGCAGAGGCCGACAGGTTAATGAAAAACTGTTTTTT. Translation gives CATSRGRQVNEKLFF.

A single count supports this clone. The chain carries TRBV7-2 and TRBJ2-7; TRBD2 matches 11 bases. Trimming cost V 6 bases and J 0 bases; bases outside gene matches: 13. CDR1 SGHTA and CDR2 FQGNSA come from the germline V gene. There are 18 residues in the CDR3. The DNA of the CDR3 is TGTGCCAGCAGTCACATCGGGACTAGCGGTAGAAGCTCCTACGAGCAGTACTTC. As protein: CASSHIGTSGRSSYEQYF.

The chain combines TRBV28 with TRBJ2-2; no clear D. With 5 bases removed from V and 2 bases from J, the gap between germline ends came to 15 bases. The V gene's germline CDR1 is MDHEN and CDR2 SYDVKM. The length of the CDR3 is 16 residues. In nucleotides, the CDR3 is TGTGCCAGCAGTCCCCTCGGGCAGATCAACACCGGGGAGCTGTTTTTT. Protein: CASSPLGQINTGELFF.

This clone was recorded once. The sample holds other DNA sequences that translate to the same CDR3. The genes are TRBV29-1 and TRBJ1-1, with 8 bases identical to TRBD1. Per the germline V gene, CDR1 is SQVTM and CDR2 is ANQGSEA. The junction had 1 base not matched to a gene; V was cut back by 6 bases and J by 1 base. The CDR3 totals 12 residues. This CDR3 reads CSVDRANTEAFF. Written as DNA, the CDR3 is TGCAGCGTGGACAGGGCGAACACTGAAGCTTTCTTT.

CDR3 sequence: CASSPPTGRATNEKLFF. The CDR3 region has the DNA TGTGCCAGCTCACCACCCACAGGGAGGGCAACTAATGAAAAACTGTTTTTT. V gene TRBV18 combines with J gene TRBJ1-4; the D gene is possibly TRBD1 (6 bases). Looked up from germline, CDR1 is KGHSH and CDR2 is LQKENI. The V end was cut by 0 bases, the J end by 0 bases, with 11 bases between. The CDR3 covers 17 residues.

This chain joins TRBV4-1 and TRBJ2-7; D perhaps matches TRBD1 (6 bases). This CDR3 contains 16 residues. The germline V gene encodes CDR1 MGHRA and CDR2 YSYEKL. V was pared by 3 bases and J by 7 bases, with 22 bases between. CDR3 in amino acids: CASSQAGAMGWLEQYF. DNA of the CDR3: TGCGCCAGCAGCCAGGCAGGGGCGATGGGTTGGCTGGAGCAGTACTTC.

The V gene is TRBV28, the J gene TRBJ1-6; a possible D gene is TRBD1 (6 bases). CDR3 length: 14 residues. CDR1 is MDHEN and CDR2 is SYDVKM in the germline V gene. Trimming took 1 base from V and 12 from J, leaving 13 bases between them. The CDR3 DNA is TGTGCCAGCAGTTTATTCGAGGGGGGAAGACCCCTCCACTTT. Translated: CASSLFEGGRPLHF.

This rearrangement joins TRBV9 to TRBJ2-7; 10 nucleotides line up with TRBD1. There are 15 residues in the CDR3. The V segment lost 3 bases and the J segment 4 bases; nucleotides outside the gene matches: 7. From germline, CDR1 is SGDLS and CDR2 YYNGEE. CDR3 sequence: CASSARTGGPYEQYF. The CDR3 nucleotides read TGTGCCAGCAGCGCCCGGACAGGGGGGCCGTACGAGCAGTACTTC.

The chain combines TRBV28 with TRBJ1-2; D might be TRBD1 (6 bases). Trimming cost V 8 bases and J 4 bases, with 11 bases left between them. Germline CDR1 MDHEN, CDR2 SYDVKM. The CDR3 covers 12 residues. The CDR3 bases are TGTGCCAGCCAAGGGACATCCTATGGCTACACCTTC. Encoded protein: CASQGTSYGYTF.

The V call is TRBV6-5, the J call TRBJ1-4, with D perhaps matching TRBD1 (5 bases). CDR1 is MNHEY, CDR2 SVGAGI, per germline. This CDR3 has 14 residues. Trimming stripped 6 bases from V and 8 bases from J, with 16 bases between. As DNA, the CDR3 is TGTGCCAGCAGCAACGGGGGTCTGGGAGAAAAACTGTTTTTT. Encoded protein: CASSNGGLGEKLFF.

This clone was detected once. The chain combines TRBV6-1 with TRBJ2-1, with D perhaps matching TRBD1 or TRBD2 (5 bases each). CDR3 length equals 14 residues. V was shortened by 3 bases and J by 8 bases, with 14 bases between the two germline ends. CDR1 MNHNS and CDR2 SASEGT come from the germline V gene. The CDR3, as DNA: TGTGCCAGCAGTGAGGGACCGGGGAACGATGAGCAGTTCTTC. This codes for CASSEGPGNDEQFF.

This chain connects TRBV5-5 to TRBJ2-7; TRBD1 agrees at 9 bases. Germline V gene data show CDR1 as SGHKS and CDR2 as YYEKEE (reference sequence). V shed 4 bases, J shed 7 bases, and the junction held 6 bases outside the gene matches. The CDR3 consists of 13 residues. The chain's CDR3 is CASSGTGTVEQYF. The CDR3 DNA is TGTGCCAGCAGCGGGACAGGGACAGTAGAGCAGTACTTC. The full variable domain, with the rest looked up from reference TRBV5-5 and TRBJ2-7, is DAGVTQSPTHLIKTRGQQVTLRCSPISGHKSVSWYQQVLGQGPQFIFQYYEKEERGRGNFPDRFSARQFPNYSSELNVNALLLGDSALYLCASSGTGTVEQYFGPGTRLTVT.

The V call is TRBV30, the J call TRBJ2-2; D is possibly TRBD1 or TRBD2 (5 bases each). The germline V gene encodes CDR1 GTSNPN and CDR2 SVGIG (reference sequence). V lost 1 base, J lost 0 bases, and 6 bases lay in between. The CDR3 contains 14 residues. Written as DNA, the CDR3 is TGTGCCTGGAGTGAGGGACCGAACACCGGGGAGCTGTTTTTT. Protein sequence: CAWSEGPNTGELFF.

The rearrangement links TRBV6-6 to TRBJ1-1; D is unclear. CDR3 length: 14 residues. V lost 0 bases, J lost 1 base, and 6 bases lay in between. Germline V gene data show CDR1 as MNHNY and CDR2 as SVGAGI (reference sequence). CDR3 residues: CASSYSSPNTEAFF. The CDR3 DNA is TGTGCCAGCAGTTACTCGTCCCCGAACACTGAAGCTTTCTTT.

The rearrangement joins TRBV7-2 to TRBJ2-5; 7 nucleotides agree with TRBD2. From germline, CDR1 is SGHTA and CDR2 FQGNSA. J was trimmed by 4 bases and V by 5 bases; bases with no gene match: 7. The CDR3 loop spans 14 amino acids. CDR3 sequence reads: CASSRGLGLETQYF. DNA of the CDR3: TGTGCCAGCAGCCGCGGACTAGGTTTAGAGACCCAGTACTTC.

CDR3 sequence (DNA): TGTGCCAGCAGCCTAGGGACAGCCAAGGATGGCTACACCTTC. The encoded protein is CASSLGTAKDGYTF. The chain is built from TRBV7-3 and TRBJ1-2; 7 bases agree with TRBD1. V lost 5 bases, J lost 6 bases, and 9 bases stayed unmatched. The CDR3 spans 14 residues. CDR1 is SGHTA, CDR2 FQGTGA, per germline.

This rearrangement joins TRBV4-3 to TRBJ2-7, with 9 bases lining up with TRBD1. V dropped 4 bases and J dropped 2; count of bases not matched to a gene: 3. The CDR3 extends over 14 amino acids. Germline V gives CDR1 LGHNA, CDR2 YSLEER. The CDR3 reads CASSRGTGTYEQYF. In DNA form, the CDR3 reads TGCGCCAGCAGCCGCGGGACAGGGACCTACGAGCAGTACTTC.

The chain combines TRBV28 with TRBJ2-3; 7 bases agree with TRBD1. Germline V CDR1 and CDR2: MDHEN, SYDVKM. CDR3 length equals 13 residues. V shed 7 bases, J shed 4 bases, and the junction held 5 bases outside the gene matches. The CDR3 loop reads CASTLQGSDTQYF. In DNA form, the CDR3 reads TGTGCCAGCACACTACAGGGGTCAGATACGCAGTATTTT.

CDR3 DNA: TGTGCCAGCAGTTACTTAGGATTTGTGGGTGAGCAGTTCTTC. Amino acids: CASSYLGFVGEQFF. The chain carries TRBV6-5 and TRBJ2-1; D call uncertain. This CDR3 spans 14 amino acids. Germline CDR1 MNHEY, CDR2 SVGAGI. The V and J ends lost 1 base and 9 bases respectively, with 13 bases between them.

This chain links TRBV18 with TRBJ1-1, with 9 bases fitting TRBD1. Germline V gene data show CDR1 as KGHSH and CDR2 as LQKENI. The CDR3 totals 15 residues. Trimming removed 2 bases from V and 4 bases from J; junction bases left unmatched: 5. The CDR3 loop is CASSPGQGRSTEAFF. DNA for the CDR3: TGTGCCAGCTCACCAGGACAGGGGCGGTCCACTGAAGCTTTCTTT.

The genes are TRBV2 and TRBJ2-3, with TRBD2 matching over 9 bases. CDR1 is SNHLY and CDR2 is FYNNEI in the germline V gene. The CDR3 contains 15 residues. J lost 2 bases, V lost 5 bases, and 5 bases had no gene match. CDR3 sequence (DNA): TGTGCCAGCAGTTGGTCTAGCGGGGACACAGATACGCAGTATTTT. It is translated as CASSWSSGDTDTQYF. Complete variable domain (other parts from reference TRBV2 and TRBJ2-3): EPEVTQTPSHQVTQMGQEVILRCVPISNHLYFYWYRQILGQKVEFLVSFYNNEISEKSEIFDDQFSVERPDGSNFTLKIRSTKLEDSAMYFCASSWSSGDTDTQYFGPGTRLTVL.